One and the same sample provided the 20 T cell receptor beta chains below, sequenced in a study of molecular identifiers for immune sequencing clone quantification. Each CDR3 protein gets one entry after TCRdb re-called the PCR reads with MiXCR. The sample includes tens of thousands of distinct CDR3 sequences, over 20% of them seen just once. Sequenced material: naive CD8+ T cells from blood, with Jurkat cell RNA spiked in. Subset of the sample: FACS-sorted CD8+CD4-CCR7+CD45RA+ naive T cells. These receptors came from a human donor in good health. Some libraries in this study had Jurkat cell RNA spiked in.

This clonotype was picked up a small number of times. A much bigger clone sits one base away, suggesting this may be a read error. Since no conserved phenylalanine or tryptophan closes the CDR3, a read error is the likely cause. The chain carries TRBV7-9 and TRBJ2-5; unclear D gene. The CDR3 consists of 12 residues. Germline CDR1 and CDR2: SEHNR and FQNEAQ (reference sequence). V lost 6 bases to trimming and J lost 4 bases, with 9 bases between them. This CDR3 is CASSLQIETQYS. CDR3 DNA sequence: TGTGCCAGCAGTCTACAGATAGAGACCCAGTACTCC.

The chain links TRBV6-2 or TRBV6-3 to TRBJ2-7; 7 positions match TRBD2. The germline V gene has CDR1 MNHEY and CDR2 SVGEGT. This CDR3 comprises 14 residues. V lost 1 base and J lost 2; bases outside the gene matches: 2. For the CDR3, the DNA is TGTGCCAGCAGTTACTGGGAGGGAACCTACGAGCAGTACTTC. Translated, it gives CASSYWEGTYEQYF.

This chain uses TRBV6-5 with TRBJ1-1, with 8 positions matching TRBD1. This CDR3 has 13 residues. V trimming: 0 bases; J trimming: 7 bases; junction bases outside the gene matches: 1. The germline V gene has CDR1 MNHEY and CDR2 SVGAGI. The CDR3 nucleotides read TGTGCCAGCAGTTACTCTGGACAGGGTGAAGCTTTCTTT. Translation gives CASSYSGQGEAFF.

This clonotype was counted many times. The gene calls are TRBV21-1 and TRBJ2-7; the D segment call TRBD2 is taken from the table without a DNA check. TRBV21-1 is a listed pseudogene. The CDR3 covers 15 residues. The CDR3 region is CASSPGLASRYEQYF. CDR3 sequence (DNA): TGTGCCAGCAGCCCGGGACTAGCGAGTCGATACGAGCAGTACTTC.

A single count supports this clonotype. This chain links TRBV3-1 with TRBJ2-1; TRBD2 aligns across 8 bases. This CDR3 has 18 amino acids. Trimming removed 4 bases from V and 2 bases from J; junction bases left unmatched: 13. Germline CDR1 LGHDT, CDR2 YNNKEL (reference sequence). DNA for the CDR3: TGTGCCAGCAGCCCGCTGTCCCCCCTAGCGGGTACCTACAATGAGCAGTTCTTC. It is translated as CASSPLSPLAGTYNEQFF.

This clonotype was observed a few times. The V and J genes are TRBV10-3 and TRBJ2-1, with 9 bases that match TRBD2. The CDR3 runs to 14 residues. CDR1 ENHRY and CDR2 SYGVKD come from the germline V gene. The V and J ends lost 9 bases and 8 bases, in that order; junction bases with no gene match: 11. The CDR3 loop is CAITAGGLVDEQFF. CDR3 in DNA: TGTGCCATTACAGCGGGAGGACTTGTCGATGAGCAGTTCTTC.

CDR3 sequence reads: CASTPTSGRSKNIQYF. CDR3 in DNA: TGTGCCAGTACCCCGACTAGCGGGAGGTCCAAAAACATTCAGTACTTC. The chain carries TRBV19 and TRBJ2-4, with TRBD2 identical over 13 bases. Per the germline V gene, CDR1 is LNHDA and CDR2 is SQIVND (reference sequence). The junction had 5 bases not matched to a gene; V was cut back by 7 bases and J by 2 bases. This CDR3 spans 16 amino acids.

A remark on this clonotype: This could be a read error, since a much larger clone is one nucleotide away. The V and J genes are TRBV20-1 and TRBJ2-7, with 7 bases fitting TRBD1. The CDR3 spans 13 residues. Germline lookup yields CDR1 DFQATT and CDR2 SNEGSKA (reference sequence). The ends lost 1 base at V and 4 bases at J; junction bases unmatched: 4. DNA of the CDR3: TGCAGTGCTAGAGTGGGCAGGGGGTACGAGCAGTACTTC. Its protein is CSARVGRGYEQYF.

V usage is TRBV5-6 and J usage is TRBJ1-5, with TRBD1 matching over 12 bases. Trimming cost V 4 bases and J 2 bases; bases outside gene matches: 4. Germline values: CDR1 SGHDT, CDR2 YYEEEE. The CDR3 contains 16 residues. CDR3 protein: CASSDGTGGGNQPQHF. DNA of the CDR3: TGTGCCAGCAGCGATGGGACAGGGGGCGGCAATCAGCCCCAGCATTTT.

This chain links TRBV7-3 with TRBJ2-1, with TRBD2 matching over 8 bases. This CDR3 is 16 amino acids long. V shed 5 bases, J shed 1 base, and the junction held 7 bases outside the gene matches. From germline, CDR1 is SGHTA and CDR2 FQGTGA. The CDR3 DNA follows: TGTGCCAGCAGCCCCCCGGGGGGGTCTTCCTACAATGAGCAGTTCTTC. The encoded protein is CASSPPGGSSYNEQFF.

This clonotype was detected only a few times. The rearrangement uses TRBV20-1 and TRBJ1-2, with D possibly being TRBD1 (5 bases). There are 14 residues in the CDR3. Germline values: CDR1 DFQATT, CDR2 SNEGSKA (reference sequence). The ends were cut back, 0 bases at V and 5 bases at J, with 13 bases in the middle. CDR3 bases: TGCAGTGCTAGAGATTCGGGGGTCGGGTATGGCTACACCTTC. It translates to CSARDSGVGYGYTF.

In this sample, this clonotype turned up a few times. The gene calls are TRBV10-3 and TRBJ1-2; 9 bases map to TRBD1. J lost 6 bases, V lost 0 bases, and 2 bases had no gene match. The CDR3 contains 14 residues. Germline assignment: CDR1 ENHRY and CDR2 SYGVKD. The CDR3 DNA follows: TGTGCCATCAGTGAGTCGACAGGGGGTGATGGCTACACCTTC. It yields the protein CAISESTGGDGYTF.

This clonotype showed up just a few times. This chain's CDR3 is CASSLAPLSDEKLFF. For the CDR3, the DNA is TGTGCCAGCAGCTTAGCCCCCCTAAGCGACGAAAAACTGTTTTTT. The chain carries TRBV7-8 and TRBJ1-4; D call uncertain. V lost 0 bases and J lost 8, with 13 bases in between. The CDR3 contains 15 residues. CDR1 and CDR2 (germline): SGHVS, FQNEAQ.

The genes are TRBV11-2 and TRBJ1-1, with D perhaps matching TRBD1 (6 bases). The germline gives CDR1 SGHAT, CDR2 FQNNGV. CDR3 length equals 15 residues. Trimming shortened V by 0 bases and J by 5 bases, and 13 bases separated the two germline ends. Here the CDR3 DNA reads TGTGCCAGCAGCTTAGATCTGGGGGCGAGGACTGAAGCTTTCTTT. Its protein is CASSLDLGARTEAFF.

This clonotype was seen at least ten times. The CDR3 here is CASRPSSWGVRDYEQYF. In nucleotides, the CDR3 is TGTGCCAGCAGGCCGTCATCATGGGGAGTTCGGGACTACGAGCAGTACTTC. The rearrangement links TRBV27 to TRBJ2-7; tentative D call: TRBD2 (5 bases). This CDR3 comprises 17 residues. Trimming left V 6 bases short and J 3 bases short, with 24 bases between. Germline V gene data show CDR1 as MNHEY and CDR2 as SMNVEV (reference sequence).

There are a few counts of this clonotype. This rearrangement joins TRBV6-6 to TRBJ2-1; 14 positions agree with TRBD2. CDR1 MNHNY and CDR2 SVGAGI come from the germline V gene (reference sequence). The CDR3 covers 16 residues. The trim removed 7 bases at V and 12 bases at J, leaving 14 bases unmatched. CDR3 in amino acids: CASTQSGGGTSGRQFF. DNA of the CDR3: TGTGCCAGCACTCAAAGCGGGGGGGGGACTAGCGGGAGGCAGTTCTTC.

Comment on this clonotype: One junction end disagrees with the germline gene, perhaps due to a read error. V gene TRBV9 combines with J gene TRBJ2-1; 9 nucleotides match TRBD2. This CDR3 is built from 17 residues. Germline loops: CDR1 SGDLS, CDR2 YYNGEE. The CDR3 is CASSVEITSGPANEQSF. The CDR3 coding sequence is TGTGCCAGCAGCGTAGAGATCACTAGCGGGCCGGCCAATGAGCAGTCCTTC.

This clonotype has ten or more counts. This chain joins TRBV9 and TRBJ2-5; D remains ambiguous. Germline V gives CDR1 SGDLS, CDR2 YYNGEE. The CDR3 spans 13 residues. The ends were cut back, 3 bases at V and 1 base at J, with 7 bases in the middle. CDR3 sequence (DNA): TGTGCCAGCAGCGGTCCGGTCCAAGAGACCCAGTACTTC. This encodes CASSGPVQETQYF.

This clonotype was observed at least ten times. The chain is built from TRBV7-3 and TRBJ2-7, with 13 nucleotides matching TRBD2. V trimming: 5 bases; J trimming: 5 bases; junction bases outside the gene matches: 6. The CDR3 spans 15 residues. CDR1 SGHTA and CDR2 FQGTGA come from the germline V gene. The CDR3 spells CASSPGLAGAHEQYF. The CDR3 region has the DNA TGTGCCAGCAGCCCAGGACTAGCGGGAGCCCACGAGCAGTACTTC.

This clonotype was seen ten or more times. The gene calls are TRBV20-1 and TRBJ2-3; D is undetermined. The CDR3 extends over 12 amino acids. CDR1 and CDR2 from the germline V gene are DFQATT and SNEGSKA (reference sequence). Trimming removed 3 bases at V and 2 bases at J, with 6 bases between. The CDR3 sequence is CSARDITDTQYF. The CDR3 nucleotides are TGCAGTGCTAGGGATATCACAGATACGCAGTATTTT.